This is a list of T cell receptor beta chains from one sample in a study of Ad26.COV2.S vaccination and SARS-CoV-2 variants. Measured with immunoSEQ multiplex PCR; TCRdb has only the in-frame clones, and not every one. This sample yields 300,000 to 400,000 clones, of which around 89% are seen a single time; 6.4% belongs to the top ten. Sequences were derived from peripheral blood, sampled in a trial of Ad26.COV2.S vaccine versus placebo. Source of these receptors: a person between 18 and 65 years old who received the Ad26.COV2.S COVID-19 vaccine or a placebo. The CDR3 runs from the conserved cysteine through the conserved F or W. The order of the fields is clone size, V gene, J gene, CDR3 protein. Clone sizes are given selectively: once, few, many, or a class where the clone is expanded.

>NA|TRBV3-1/TRBV3-2|TRBJ2-7
CASRQKRERGTEIAYEQYF
>NA|TRBV12-3/TRBV12-4|TRBJ2-7
CASSERSYEQYF
>NA|TRBV7-9|TRBJ2-5
CASSFRAVIAGETQYF
>NA|TRBV30|TRBJ2-6
CAWEESGANVLTF
>NA|TRBV25-1|TRBJ1-5
CASSEGGRGAGQPQHF
>NA|TRBV6-1|TRBJ2-6
CASSELIHTSGANVLTF
>NA|TRBV25-1|TRBJ2-2
CASAGAGEAGELFF
>NA|TRBV7-3|TRBJ1-1
CASSSDRINTEAFF
>NA|TRBV6-5|TRBJ2-1
CASTKTIGVYNEQFF
>NA|TRBV19|TRBJ2-7
CASSIRFSGATDTIYEQYF
>NA|TRBV9|TRBJ1-1
CASSVLQEMNTEAFF
>NA|TRBV6-2/TRBV6-3|TRBJ2-5
CASSYRDRGIETQYF
>NA|TRBV6-2/TRBV6-3|TRBJ1-1
CASSSINTEAFF
>NA|TRBV5-1|TRBJ2-3
CASEREQGASDTQYF
>NA|TRBV2|TRBJ1-5
CASSEVQRNQPQHF
>NA|TRBV6-5|TRBJ1-2
CASRKDRNYGYTF
>NA|TRBV6-2/TRBV6-3|TRBJ1-1
CASSYLRGGEAFF
>NA|TRBV28|TRBJ2-7
CASGTDTYEQYF
>NA|TRBV30|TRBJ2-1
CALKGLAGSSYNEQFF
>NA|TRBV5-4|TRBJ2-4
CASTRGGDGNKNIQYF
>NA|TRBV11-2|TRBJ2-5
CASSPPGVGGETQYF
>NA|TRBV6-5|TRBJ2-2
CASSYHQGSTGELFF
>NA|TRBV3-1/TRBV3-2|TRBJ2-5
CASSQTEETQYF
>NA|TRBV20-1|TRBJ1-2
CKPNFGYTF
>once|TRBV12-5|TRBJ2-2
CASGIRDYNTGELFF
>NA|TRBV11-1|TRBJ2-4
CASSFGLTKNIQYF
>NA|TRBV5-8|TRBJ1-1
CASSLGDRSTTEAFF
>NA|TRBV5-1|TRBJ2-1
CASSTQGPAYNEQFF
>NA|TRBV9|TRBJ2-1
CASSVAGGSYNEQFF
>NA|TRBV10-3|TRBJ1-6
CAIRTGTNSPLHF
>NA|TRBV27|TRBJ2-3
CASRGLAGNTDTQYF
>NA|TRBV10-3|TRBJ2-2
CAISYRDSDGELFF
>NA|TRBV6-2/TRBV6-3|TRBJ2-7
CASSYGQGVYEQYF
>NA|TRBV28|TRBJ1-4
CAISSWSKISVREKLFF
>NA|TRBV28|TRBJ1-1
CASRPQGALAFF
>few|TRBV7-2|TRBJ1-5
CASSLEGAPNRAQHF